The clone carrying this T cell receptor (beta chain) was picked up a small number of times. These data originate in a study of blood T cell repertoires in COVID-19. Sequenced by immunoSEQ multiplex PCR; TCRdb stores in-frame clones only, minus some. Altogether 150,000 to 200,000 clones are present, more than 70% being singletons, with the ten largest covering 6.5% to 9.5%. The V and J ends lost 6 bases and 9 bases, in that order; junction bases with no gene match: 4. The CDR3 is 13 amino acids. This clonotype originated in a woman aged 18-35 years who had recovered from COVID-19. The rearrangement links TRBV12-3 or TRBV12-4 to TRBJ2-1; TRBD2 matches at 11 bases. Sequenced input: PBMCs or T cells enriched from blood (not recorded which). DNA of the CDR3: TGTGCCAGCAGCTCCCTAGCGGGGGGTGAGCAGTTCTTC. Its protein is CASSSLAGGEQFF.